The clone carrying this T cell receptor beta chain was recorded a few times. Authors' methods: From reference gene primer amplification, estimates of nucleated cell counts were derived. Assay: immunoSEQ multiplex PCR; the TCRdb copy retains only in-frame clones and omits some. V and J calls and clone size are copied from that table; D and trimming were computed from the DNA. Among 200,000 or so clones listed, less than 90% were seen once. The data derive from a study of blood T cell repertoires in COVID-19. The source is a man aged 65-85 years with active or convalescent COVID-19. What was sequenced was peripheral blood.

CDR3 sequence reads: CASSLVGDGELFF. The CDR3 DNA sequence: TGTGCCAGCAGCTTAGTCGGAGACGGGGAGCTGTTTTTT. This chain links TRBV7-6 with TRBJ2-2, with unresolved D. V dropped 1 base and J dropped 7 bases, with 7 bases sitting between them. Germline V gene lookup returns CDR1 SGHVS and CDR2 FNYEAQ. The CDR3 is made up of 13 amino acids.